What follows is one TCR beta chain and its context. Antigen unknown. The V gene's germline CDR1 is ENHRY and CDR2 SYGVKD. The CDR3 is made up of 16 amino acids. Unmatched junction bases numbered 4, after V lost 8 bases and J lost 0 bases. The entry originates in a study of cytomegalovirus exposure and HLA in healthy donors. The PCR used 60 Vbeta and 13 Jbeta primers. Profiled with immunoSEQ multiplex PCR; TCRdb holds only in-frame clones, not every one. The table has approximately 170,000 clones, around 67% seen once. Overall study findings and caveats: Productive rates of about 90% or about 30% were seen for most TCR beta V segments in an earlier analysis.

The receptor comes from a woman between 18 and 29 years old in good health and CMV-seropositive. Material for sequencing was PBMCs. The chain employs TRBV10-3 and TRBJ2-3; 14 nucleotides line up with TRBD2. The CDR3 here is CAIGRTSGGSTDTQYF. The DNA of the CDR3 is TGTGCCATCGGCCGGACTAGCGGGGGGAGCACAGATACGCAGTATTTT.